This T cell receptor beta chain was sequenced during a study of T cell changes during pregnancy in multiple sclerosis. In this sample, this clone turned up a few times. The germline V gene encodes CDR1 SGHTA and CDR2 FQGTGA. The V end was cut by 3 bases, the J end by 4 bases, with 7 bases between. This CDR3 comprises 13 residues. Data came from immunoSEQ multiplex PCR; TCRdb stores just in-frame clones and leaves some out. The sample shows about 70,000 clones, 90% to 95% of them seen only once. The sample consisted of peripheral blood, taken in the second trimester of pregnancy. The receptor was isolated from a female donor in good health, enrolled as a control in a pregnancy study. The chain couples TRBV7-3 to TRBJ1-5; D call uncertain. The CDR3 region is CASSFGVNQPQHF. CDR3 DNA sequence: TGTGCCAGCAGCTTCGGGGTGAATCAGCCCCAGCATTTT.